One sample yielded the 15 T cell receptor beta chains listed below, sequenced in a study of blood T cell repertoires in COVID-19 (dated by TCRdb to 2020 to 2022). The method was the immunoSEQ multiplex PCR assay. As stored in TCRdb, this immuneACCESS dataset retains in-frame rearrangements with V and J assigned. A fraction of the clones does not appear; measured against another copy, unresolved V genes explain less than half of the discrepancy, and the remainder lacks a known reason. The sample table shows about 150,000 clones, and about 88% are seen once. The ten top clones hold under 8.5% of the sample. Sequencing used peripheral blood. These receptors all stem from a woman aged 60-75 years with COVID-19, enrolled during active disease.

The chain combines TRBV9 with TRBJ1-6; the D gene is possibly TRBD1 (6 bases). Germline-derived CDR1 and CDR2 are SGDLS and YYNGEE. CDR3 length: 13 residues. The ends were cut back, 1 base at V and 13 bases at J, with 12 bases in the middle. CDR3 bases: TGTGCCAGCAGCGTACAGGGGACGTGGCCCCTCCACTTT. This codes for CASSVQGTWPLHF.

V gene TRBV10-1 combines with J gene TRBJ2-7, with 7 positions matching TRBD1. The V gene's germline CDR1 is WNHNN and CDR2 SYGVQD (reference sequence). The CDR3 runs 14 residues. J was trimmed by 2 bases and V by 4 bases; bases with no gene match: 5. CDR3 loop: CASSATGTAYEQYF. The CDR3 coding sequence is TGCGCCAGCAGTGCGACCGGGACAGCCTACGAGCAGTACTTC.

V gene TRBV18 combines with J gene TRBJ2-2; 11 nucleotides line up with TRBD2. This CDR3 contains 16 residues. From germline, CDR1 is KGHSH and CDR2 LQKENI. V was pared by 3 bases and J by 4 bases, with 4 bases of the junction left unmatched. CDR3 residues: CASSPVLAGGTGELFF. The DNA of the CDR3 is TGTGCCAGCTCACCCGTCCTAGCGGGAGGCACCGGGGAGCTGTTTTTT.

The chain employs TRBV18 and TRBJ1-5; no firm D call. The CDR3 totals 14 residues. CDR1 KGHSH and CDR2 LQKENI come from the germline V gene. Trimming removed 6 bases from V and 7 bases from J, with 16 bases in between. Written as DNA, the CDR3 is TGTGCCAGCTCCCTCGGACCGGGAGGGCAGCCCCAGCATTTT. Residues: CASSLGPGGQPQHF.

A single count supports this clone. The CDR3 DNA reads TGTGCCAGCAGCCAAGTGACAGGGAACTATGGCTACACCTTC. This translates into CASSQVTGNYGYTF. The chain carries TRBV14 and TRBJ1-2; 7 bases fit TRBD1. Germline CDR1 reads SGHDN; CDR2 reads FVKESK. Germline trimming cut 1 base from V and 2 bases from J; bases unmatched to any gene: 1. The CDR3 consists of 14 residues.

V usage is TRBV18 and J usage is TRBJ2-7; D unresolved. In germline, CDR1 is KGHSH, CDR2 LQKENI. Deletions cut 0 bases from V and 3 bases from J, with 12 bases between. This CDR3 is 15 amino acids long. The CDR3, as DNA: TGTGCCAGCTCACCACCCGCACAGCAATACTACGAGCAGTACTTC. The encoded protein is CASSPPAQQYYEQYF.

The chain couples TRBV27 to TRBJ2-7; TRBD2 matches 10 bases. Germline V gene lookup returns CDR1 MNHEY and CDR2 SMNVEV (reference sequence). The CDR3 consists of 15 residues. V gave up 5 bases and J gave up 1 base; unmatched junction bases: 5. The DNA of the CDR3 is TGTGCCAGCAGTACCTTAGCGGGGGGATCCTACGAGCAGTACGTC. It codes for CASSTLAGGSYEQYV.

The CDR3 DNA reads TGTGCCAGCAGCACCGGACAGGGGTTGATATGGGAGACCCAGTACTTC. This translates into CASSTGQGLIWETQYF. The chain links TRBV7-9 to TRBJ2-5, with 9 bases that match TRBD1. The germline gives CDR1 SEHNR, CDR2 FQNEAQ (reference sequence). V lost 5 bases, J lost 5 bases, and 12 bases stayed unmatched. CDR3 size: 16 residues.

The chain joins TRBV10-1 to TRBJ1-5; D uncertain. In germline, CDR1 is WNHNN, CDR2 SYGVQD (reference sequence). This CDR3 spans 13 amino acids. V lost 3 bases to trimming and J lost 3 bases, with 6 bases between them. The CDR3 nucleotides read TGCGCCAGCAGTGAAACGGTCAATCAGCCCCAGCATTTT. Translation gives CASSETVNQPQHF.

This rearrangement joins TRBV6-5 to TRBJ1-2; D not certain. With 7 bases removed from V and 5 bases from J, the gap between germline ends came to 8 bases. Germline CDR1 MNHEY, CDR2 SVGAGI. The CDR3 extends over 11 amino acids. DNA for the CDR3: TGTGCCAGCATGAGGCAGTATGGCTACACCTTC. This translates into CASMRQYGYTF.

V gene TRBV2 combines with J gene TRBJ1-5; D remains unclear. CDR1 SNHLY and CDR2 FYNNEI come from the germline V gene. The V and J ends lost 3 bases and 4 bases respectively, with 13 bases between them. The CDR3 runs 15 residues. DNA of the CDR3: TGTGCCAGCAGTGACGGGCGGGTGAGTAATCAGCCCCAGCATTTT. Its protein is CASSDGRVSNQPQHF.

This chain uses TRBV10-2 with TRBJ2-7; 12 bases fit TRBD1. Trimming removed 6 bases from V and 5 bases from J; junction bases left unmatched: 5. The CDR3 runs 14 residues. Germline V gives CDR1 WSHSY, CDR2 SAAADI. CDR3 sequence: CASRRDRGRNEQYF. CDR3 DNA sequence: TGCGCCAGCAGAAGGGACAGGGGGCGGAACGAGCAGTACTTC.

The chain carries TRBV18 and TRBJ1-1; D gene uncertain. Trimming stripped 0 bases from V and 3 bases from J, with 11 bases between. This CDR3 spans 15 amino acids. Germline V gene sequence: CDR1 KGHSH, CDR2 LQKENI. The CDR3 DNA is TGTGCCAGCTCACCACCAGGAACAGCAGACACTGAAGCTTTCTTT. This translates into CASSPPGTADTEAFF.

The V and J genes are TRBV4-2 and TRBJ2-1; 9 bases line up with TRBD2. The CDR3 covers 16 residues. The V gene end was trimmed by 3 bases and the J gene end by 3 bases; junction bases not matched to a gene: 6. Germline CDR1 reads LGHNA; CDR2 reads YNFKEQ. The CDR3 bases are TGTGCCAGCAGCCAGGGCCTAGCGGGGTACTACAATGAGCAGTTCTTC. It is translated as CASSQGLAGYYNEQFF.

The gene calls are TRBV7-2 and TRBJ1-1; 7 nucleotides align to TRBD1. This CDR3 comprises 15 residues. The ends lost 5 bases at V and 4 bases at J; junction bases unmatched: 10. Germline-derived CDR1 and CDR2 are SGHTA and FQGNSA. The CDR3 DNA reads TGTGCCAGCAGCCCGGGACGACAGGGTTCCACTGAAGCTTTCTTT. Translated: CASSPGRQGSTEAFF. Full variable domain (missing parts from reference TRBV7-2 and TRBJ1-1): GAGVSQSPSNKVTEKGKDVELRCDPISGHTALYWYRQSLGQGLEFLIYFQGNSAPDKSGLPSDRFSAERTGGSVSTLTIQRTQQEDSAVYLCASSPGRQGSTEAFFGQGTRLTVV.